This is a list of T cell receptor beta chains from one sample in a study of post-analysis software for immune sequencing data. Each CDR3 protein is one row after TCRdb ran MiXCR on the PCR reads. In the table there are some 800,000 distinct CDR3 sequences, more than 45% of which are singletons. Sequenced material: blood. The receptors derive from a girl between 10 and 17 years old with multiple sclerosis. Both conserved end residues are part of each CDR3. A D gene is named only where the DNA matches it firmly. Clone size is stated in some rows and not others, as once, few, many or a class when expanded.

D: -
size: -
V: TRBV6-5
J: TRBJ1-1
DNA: TGTGCCAGCAGTTACTCGTCAGGGCCCTTGAACACTGAAGCTTTCTTT
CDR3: CASSYSSGPLNTEAFF

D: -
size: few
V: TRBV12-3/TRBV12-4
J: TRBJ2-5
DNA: TGTGCCAGCAGTTTCGGCAGGGGTAGGACGGAGACCCAGTACTTC
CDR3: CASSFGRGRTETQYF

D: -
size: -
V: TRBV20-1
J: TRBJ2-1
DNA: TGCAGTGCTAGTCTTTTCGGGACCGGCGTAGGGGACAATGAGCAGTTCTTC
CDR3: CSASLFGTGVGDNEQFF

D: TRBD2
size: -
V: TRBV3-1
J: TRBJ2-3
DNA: TGTGCCAGCAGCCAAGATAGCGGGAGACGAGATACGCAGTATTTT
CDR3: CASSQDSGRRDTQYF

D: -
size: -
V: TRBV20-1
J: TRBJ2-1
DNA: TGCAGTGCTAGAGATGGGGTCTCCTACAATGAGCAGTTCTTC
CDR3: CSARDGVSYNEQFF

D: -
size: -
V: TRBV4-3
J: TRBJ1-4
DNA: TGCGCCAGCAGCTCAAGAAAAGCAGATAATGAAAAACTGTTTTTT
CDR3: CASSSRKADNEKLFF

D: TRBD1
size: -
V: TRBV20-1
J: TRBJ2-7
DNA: TGCAGTGCACCCCGAGGGGGGCAGGGGGCCTTCGAGCAGTACTTC
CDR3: CSAPRGGQGAFEQYF

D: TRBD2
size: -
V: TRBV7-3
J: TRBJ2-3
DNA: TGTGCCAGCAGCTTAAGGCCCATCGGGCTAGCGGACTCCACAGATACGCAGTATTTT
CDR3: CASSLRPIGLADSTDTQYF

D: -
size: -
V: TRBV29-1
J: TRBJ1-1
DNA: TGCAGCGTTGAAGCGGTTCAGTGCACTGAAGCTTTCTTT
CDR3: CSVEAVQCTEAFF

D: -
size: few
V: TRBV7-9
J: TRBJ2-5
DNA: TGTGCCAGCAGCTTAGGTGGTGGTAAACAAGAGACCCAGTACTTC
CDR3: CASSLGGGKQETQYF

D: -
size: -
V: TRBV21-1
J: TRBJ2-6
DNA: TGTGCCAGCAGCAATGGGGTCCCCTTCAGGCCAAGCTCTGGGGCCAACGTCCTGACTTTC
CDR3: CASSNGVPFRPSSGANVLTF

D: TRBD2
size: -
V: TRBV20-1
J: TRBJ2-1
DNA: TGCAGTGCTATGGTCCTAGCGGGGTCCTACAATGAGCAGTTCTTC
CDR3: CSAMVLAGSYNEQFF

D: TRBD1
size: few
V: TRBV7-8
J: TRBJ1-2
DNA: TGTGCCAGCAGCTTAGCACCCCCGGGACAGGATTCCTATACTGGCTACACCTTC
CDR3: CASSLAPPGQDSYTGYTF

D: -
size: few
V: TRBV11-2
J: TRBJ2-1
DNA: TGTGCCAGCAGCCCCTCCTTAGATGAGCAGTTCTTC
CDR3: CASSPSLDEQFF

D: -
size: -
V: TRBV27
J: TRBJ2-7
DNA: TGTGCCAGCCGAGGGAAGGGGGAATTCTACGAGCAGTACTTC
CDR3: CASRGKGEFYEQYF

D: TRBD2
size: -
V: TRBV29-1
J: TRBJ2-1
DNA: TGCAGCGTTAGGCGGGAGGGCCGAGGCAATGAGCAGTTCTTC
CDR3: CSVRREGRGNEQFF

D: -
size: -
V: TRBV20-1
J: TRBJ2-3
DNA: TGCAGTGCCAGGCCCGGGACTTCTAATACGCAGTATTTT
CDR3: CSARPGTSNTQYF

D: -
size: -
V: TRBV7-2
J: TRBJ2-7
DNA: TGTGCCAGCAGCTTGGGCGGGGTGGGACCCTACGAGCAGTACTTC
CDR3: CASSLGGVGPYEQYF

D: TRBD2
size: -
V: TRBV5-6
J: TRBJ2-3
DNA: TGTGCCAGCAGCCCGGGACTAGCGATTTCAGATACGCAGTATTTT
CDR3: CASSPGLAISDTQYF

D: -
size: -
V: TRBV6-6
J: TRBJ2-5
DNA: TGTGCCAGCAGTTACTATATGGGGGAGACCCAGTACTTC
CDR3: CASSYYMGETQYF

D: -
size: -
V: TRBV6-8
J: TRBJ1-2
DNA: TGTGCCAGAAATCGGGACGTATCCATTCACTATGGCTACACCTTC
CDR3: CARNRDVSIHYGYTF

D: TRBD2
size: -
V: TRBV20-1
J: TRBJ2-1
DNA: TGCAGTGCCAACCCCCGGCTAGCGGGATCCTACAATGAGCAGTTCTTC
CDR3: CSANPRLAGSYNEQFF

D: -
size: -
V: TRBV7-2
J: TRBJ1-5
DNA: TGTGCCGGCAGCTTATGGGCGGGGGCGGATCAGCCCCAGCATTTT
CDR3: CAGSLWAGADQPQHF

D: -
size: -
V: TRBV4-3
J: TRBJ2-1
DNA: TGCGCCAGCAGCCAAGATATTCCCTCCGGGAAGTACAATGAGCAGTTCTTC
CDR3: CASSQDIPSGKYNEQFF

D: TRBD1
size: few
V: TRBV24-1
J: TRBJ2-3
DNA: TGTGCCACCAGTGAACCCACAGGGGTGGATACGCAGTATTTT
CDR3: CATSEPTGVDTQYF

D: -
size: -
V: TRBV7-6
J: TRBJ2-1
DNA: TGTGCCAGCAGTTTACAGCCGAAAAGCTACAATGAGCAGTTCTTC
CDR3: CASSLQPKSYNEQFF

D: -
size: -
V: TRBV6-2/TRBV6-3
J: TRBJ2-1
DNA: TGTGCCAGCAGTTACAGTTCGCCCTACAATGAGCAGTTCTTC
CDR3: CASSYSSPYNEQFF

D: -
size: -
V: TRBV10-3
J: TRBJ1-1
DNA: TGTGCCATCAGTGGCACAATTTCAAGCACTGAAGCTTTCTTT
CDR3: CAISGTISSTEAFF

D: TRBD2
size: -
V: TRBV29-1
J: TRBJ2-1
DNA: TGCAGCGTCCGGACTAGTCAGGATGAGCAGTTCTTC
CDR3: CSVRTSQDEQFF

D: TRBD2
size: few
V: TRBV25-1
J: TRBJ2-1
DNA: TGTGCCAGCAGTGAATTCGGGACTAGCGGGAGTGGTGCGTTCTTC
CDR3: CASSEFGTSGSGAFF

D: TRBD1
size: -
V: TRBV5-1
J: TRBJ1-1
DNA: TGCGCCAGCAGGCGGACAGGAGAAGCTTTCTTT
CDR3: CASRRTGEAFF